There are many counts of the clone carrying this T cell receptor (beta chain). The data derive from a study of T cells in Graves' hyperthyroidism and ophthalmopathy. TCR beta CDR3 regions were amplified from RNA. When the TCR CDR3 underwent first-round RT-PCR, the HTBI primer set was used. TCRdb re-called the multiplex PCR reads through MiXCR, storing one row per CDR3 protein. The sample holds over 550,000 distinct CDR3 sequences, over 15% seen once. The CDR3 contains 14 residues. Germline values: CDR1 MNHEY, CDR2 SVGEGT. V gave up 4 bases and J gave up 4 bases, with 11 bases separating them. This sequence originates from a woman between 18 and 29 years old with Graves' hyperthyroidism. Specimen: blood. This chain uses TRBV6-2 or TRBV6-3 with TRBJ1-5; D is possibly TRBD1 (5 bases). The CDR3 nucleotides read TGTGCCAGCAGTTCCGGGGCCGAGAATCAGCCCCAGCATTTT. It encodes CASSSGAENQPQHF.